The present T cell receptor (beta chain) was sequenced within a study of OX40 agonist ivuxolimab in advanced cancers. Using immunoSEQ multiplex PCR, the repertoire was profiled, and TCRdb retains in-frame clones only, with some absent. Of around 64,000 clones detected, about 90% appear once; the ten largest clones hold 7.6%. Trimming took 0 bases from V and 5 from J, leaving 12 bases between them. The germline V gene encodes CDR1 SGHDN and CDR2 FVKESK. This CDR3 contains 15 residues. The TCR originated in an adult with an advanced solid tumor such as melanoma, head and neck, liver or kidney cancer. The gene calls are TRBV14 and TRBJ2-3, with a possible D match to TRBD1 (5 bases). The sample consisted of CD4+ or CD8+ T cells sorted from blood, taken in a trial of the OX40 agonist ivuxolimab. The CDR3 loop is CASSQEIGAGDTQYF. The CDR3 DNA reads as TGTGCCAGCAGCCAAGAAATTGGGGCAGGAGATACGCAGTATTTT.